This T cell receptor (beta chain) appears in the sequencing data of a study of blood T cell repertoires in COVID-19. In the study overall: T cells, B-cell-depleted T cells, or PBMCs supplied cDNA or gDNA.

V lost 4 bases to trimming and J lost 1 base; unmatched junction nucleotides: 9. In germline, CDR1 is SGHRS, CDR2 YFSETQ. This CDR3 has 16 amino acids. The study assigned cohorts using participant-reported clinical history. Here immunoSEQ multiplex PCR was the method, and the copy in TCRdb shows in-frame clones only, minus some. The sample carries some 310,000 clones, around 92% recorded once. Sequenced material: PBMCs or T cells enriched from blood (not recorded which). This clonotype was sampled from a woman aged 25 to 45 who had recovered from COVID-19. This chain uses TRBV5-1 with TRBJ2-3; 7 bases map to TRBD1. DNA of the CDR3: TGCGCCAGCAGCCGACTGTCGACAGGGCGCACAGATACGCAGTATTTT. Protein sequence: CASSRLSTGRTDTQYF.